In this sample, the clone carrying this TCR beta chain turned up a few times. This specimen comes from a study of T-cell reconstitution after alpha-beta-depleted transplantation in children. Construction of the TCRbeta library involved unique molecular identifiers. TCRdb recomputed calls from the PCR reads with MiXCR, one row per CDR3 protein. The profile shows about 610,000 distinct CDR3 sequences, under 12% of them singletons. The germline V gene encodes CDR1 SEHNR and CDR2 FQNEAQ (reference sequence). V lost 1 base, J lost 5 bases, and 12 bases lay in between. This CDR3 is built from 14 residues. The material sequenced was PBMCs from the stem cell graft donor, taken from the stem cell graft. The rearrangement links TRBV7-9 to TRBJ2-7, with D maybe TRBD1 (5 bases). The receptor's source is a human donor who donated a stem cell graft to a child with acute myeloid leukemia. The CDR3, as DNA: TGTGCCAGCAGCTTAGAGGCCAGGGCCCACGAGCAGTACTTC. This translates into CASSLEARAHEQYF.